This is a list of T cell receptor beta chains from one sample in a study of blood T cells in healthy people across ages. MiXCR, run by TCRdb on the 5' RACE reads, gives a single entry per CDR3 protein. Seen here are 800,000 to 1,300,000 distinct CDR3 sequences, roughly a quarter observed once, and the top ten hold approximately 0.7%. The data were also submitted as part of a second study, on T cells of mothers and their children.

The sample taken for sequencing was blood. These TCRs come from a girl aged 2 to 9 in good health. Both conserved end residues are trimmed from each CDR3. Each record gives: J gene, V gene, CDR3 protein.

j_gene: TRBJ2-7
v_gene: TRBV7-9
CDR3aa: ASSSSPSGGRSYEQY

j_gene: TRBJ2-1
v_gene: TRBV6-5
CDR3aa: ASSYGNSYNEQF

j_gene: TRBJ1-3
v_gene: TRBV29-1
CDR3aa: SVVGRLGNTIY

j_gene: TRBJ2-1
v_gene: TRBV11-2
CDR3aa: ASSLLIGSTNNEQF

j_gene: TRBJ2-3
v_gene: TRBV20-1
CDR3aa: SARDLGRTDTQY

j_gene: TRBJ1-3
v_gene: TRBV7-9
CDR3aa: AGSRFTGNTIY

j_gene: TRBJ1-2
v_gene: TRBV7-9
CDR3aa: ASSSPDGTNYGYT

j_gene: TRBJ2-4
v_gene: TRBV28
CDR3aa: ASRLAEFGGIQY

j_gene: TRBJ1-5
v_gene: TRBV24-1
CDR3aa: ATSDGGEHQPQH

j_gene: TRBJ2-1
v_gene: TRBV28
CDR3aa: ASTPLDGQGYNEQF

j_gene: .
v_gene: TRBV20-1
CDR3aa: SASRPGVPYEQY

j_gene: TRBJ2-1
v_gene: TRBV12-3/TRBV12-4
CDR3aa: ASSFLSGGADEQF

j_gene: TRBJ2-5
v_gene: TRBV28
CDR3aa: ASTLGYGQETQY

j_gene: TRBJ1-3
v_gene: TRBV29-1
CDR3aa: SVGVGQGFSGNTIY

j_gene: TRBJ2-5
v_gene: TRBV4-3
CDR3aa: ASSQDLVQGRETQY

j_gene: TRBJ1-1
v_gene: TRBV12-3/TRBV12-4
CDR3aa: ASSLASDTEAF

j_gene: TRBJ1-3
v_gene: TRBV7-2
CDR3aa: ASSEPSGANSGNTIY

j_gene: TRBJ2-1
v_gene: TRBV4-2
CDR3aa: ASSHDRGAYNEQF

j_gene: TRBJ2-7
v_gene: TRBV27
CDR3aa: ASSTGTAAYEQY

j_gene: TRBJ1-1
v_gene: TRBV7-6
CDR3aa: ASSAGQGGNTEAF

j_gene: TRBJ2-3
v_gene: TRBV24-1
CDR3aa: ATEDGRDTQY

j_gene: .
v_gene: TRBV6-6
CDR3aa: ASSYPIAGGDEQF

j_gene: TRBJ2-7
v_gene: TRBV21-1
CDR3aa: ASTTRISRDRVYEQY

j_gene: TRBJ2-3
v_gene: TRBV7-9
CDR3aa: ASSSAVPTDTQY

j_gene: TRBJ2-2
v_gene: TRBV5-5
CDR3aa: ASSFNWINTGELF